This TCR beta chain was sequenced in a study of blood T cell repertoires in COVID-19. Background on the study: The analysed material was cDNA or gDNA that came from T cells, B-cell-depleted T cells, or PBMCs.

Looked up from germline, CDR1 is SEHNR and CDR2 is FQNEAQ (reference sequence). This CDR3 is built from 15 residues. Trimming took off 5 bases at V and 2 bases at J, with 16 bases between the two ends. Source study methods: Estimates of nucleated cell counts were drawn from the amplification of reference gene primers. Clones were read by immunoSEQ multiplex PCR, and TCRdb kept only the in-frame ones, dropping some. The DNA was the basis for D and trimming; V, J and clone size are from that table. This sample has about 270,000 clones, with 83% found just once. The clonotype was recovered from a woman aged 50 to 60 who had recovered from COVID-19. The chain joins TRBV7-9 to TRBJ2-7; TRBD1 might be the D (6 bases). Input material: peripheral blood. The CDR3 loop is CASSPLGQLTYEQYF. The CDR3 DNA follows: TGTGCCAGCAGCCCCCTTGGACAGTTAACCTACGAGCAGTACTTC.